Below, 2 T cell receptor beta chains from the same sample are listed, as sequenced in a study of blood T cells in healthy people across ages (dated by TCRdb to between 2015 and 2017). The library was produced with 5' RACE. The instrument given in TCRdb is Illumina HiSeq 2500. The second PCR ran for roughly 7 to 12 cycles and used a J-beta primer mix along with a sample-barcoded 5' primer. In TCRdb, the public reads were trimmed at Q25 with fastp and aligned with MiXCR, with productive beta chains retained. Every entry covers one CDR3 protein and lists the most common genes and DNA from its rows. Here the sample has around 690,000 distinct CDR3 sequences; approximately 50% occur a single time. Together, the top ten hold around 37% of the sample. The sample consisted of blood. The receptors were sampled from a man aged 60 to 69 in good health.

A few counts support this clonotype. The V gene is TRBV25-1, the J gene TRBJ2-1; no clear D gene. V was trimmed by 4 bases and J by 6 bases, leaving 13 bases between them. This CDR3 has 14 amino acids. CDR1 and CDR2 (germline): MGHDK, SYGVNS. CDR3 coding DNA: TGTGCCAGCAGTGCTCCTTACTTCGTCAATGAGCAGTTCTTC. Its protein product is CASSAPYFVNEQFF.

This clonotype was seen a handful of times. The chain combines TRBV6-5 with TRBJ2-5, with 8 bases that match TRBD2. This CDR3 is built from 16 residues. V gave up 6 bases and J gave up 4 bases; unmatched junction bases: 13. From germline, CDR1 is MNHEY and CDR2 SVGAGI. The CDR3 nucleotides are TGTGCCAGCAGGTTATCGGGAGGGACTGTGGTAGAGACCCAGTACTTC. Its protein product is CASRLSGGTVVETQYF.